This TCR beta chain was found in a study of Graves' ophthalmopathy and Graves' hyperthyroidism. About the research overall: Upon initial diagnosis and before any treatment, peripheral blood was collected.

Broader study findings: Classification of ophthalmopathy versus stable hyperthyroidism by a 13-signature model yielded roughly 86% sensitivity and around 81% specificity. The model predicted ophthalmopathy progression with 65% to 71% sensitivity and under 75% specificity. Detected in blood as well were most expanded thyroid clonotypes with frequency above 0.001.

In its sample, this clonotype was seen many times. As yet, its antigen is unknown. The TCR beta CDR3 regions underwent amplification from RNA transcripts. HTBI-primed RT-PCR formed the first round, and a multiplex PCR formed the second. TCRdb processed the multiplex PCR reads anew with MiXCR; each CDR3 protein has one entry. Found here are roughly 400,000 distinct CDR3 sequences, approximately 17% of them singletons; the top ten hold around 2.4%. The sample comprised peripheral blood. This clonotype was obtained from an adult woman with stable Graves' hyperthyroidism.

CDR3 sequence (DNA): TGTGCCAGCAGCCCGCAGGGTTTTGGGGGATGGTACGAGCAGTACTTC. Protein product: CASSPQGFGGWYEQYF. The gene calls are TRBV7-8 and TRBJ2-7; D is tentatively TRBD1 or TRBD2 (5 bases each). Per germline, CDR1 SGHVS and CDR2 FQNEAQ. The CDR3 has 16 residues. Trimming took 5 bases from V and 4 from J, leaving 21 bases between them. Complete variable domain (other parts from reference TRBV7-8 and TRBJ2-7): GAGVSQSPRYKVAKRGQDVALRCDPISGHVSLFWYQQALGQGPEFLTYFQNEAQLDKSGLPSDRFFAERPEGSVSTLKIQRTQQEDSAVYLCASSPQGFGGWYEQYFGPGTRLTVT.